The 2 T cell receptor beta chains below were found in one sample sequenced in a study of blood T cell repertoires in COVID-19. Clones were sequenced by immunoSEQ multiplex PCR, and TCRdb holds only the in-frame ones, with some missing. Of 62,000 or so clones in the sample, around 85% were seen once. Material for sequencing was peripheral blood. The receptors come from a woman aged 60-70 years with acute or convalescent COVID-19.

The chain links TRBV9 to TRBJ1-4, with 8 bases lining up with TRBD1. Looked up from germline, CDR1 is SGDLS and CDR2 is YYNGEE. The CDR3 is 18 amino acids. V shed 1 base and J 8 bases; nucleotides not matched to a gene: 16. CDR3 DNA: TGTGCCAGCAGCGTATCACCTCACACCCAGGGGGCGCGGGAAAAACTGTTTTTT. Amino acids: CASSVSPHTQGAREKLFF.

V is TRBV5-1 and J is TRBJ2-7, with 7 bases matching TRBD1. CDR3 length: 15 residues. Losses at the gene ends were 1 base for V and 0 bases for J; bases not matched to a gene: 4. The germline V gene encodes CDR1 SGHRS and CDR2 YFSETQ. As DNA, the CDR3 is TGCGCCAGCAGCTTGACAGGGGCGCGCTCCTACGAGCAGTACTTC. Amino acids: CASSLTGARSYEQYF.